This T cell receptor (beta chain) was identified during a study of blood T cell repertoires in COVID-19. For the study at large: COVID-19 samples from acute and convalescent phases originated in the United States, Italy and Spain. The analysed material was cDNA or gDNA that came from T cells, B-cell-depleted T cells, or PBMCs.

The authors' processing: The assay estimated nucleated cells by amplifying reference gene primers. Sequencing was performed with immunoSEQ multiplex PCR; in TCRdb, only in-frame clones are kept and a portion is missing. From that table come the V and J calls and clone size; the DNA was used to work out D and trimming. The table lists about 260,000 clones, 87% of them singletons. The origin of this receptor is a woman aged 50 to 65 with acute or convalescent COVID-19. The sequencing input was peripheral blood.

The CDR3 nucleotides are TGTGCCAGCTCGCTGAGAGGGGGTATGTACAATGAGCAGTTCTTC. This sequence encodes CASSLRGGMYNEQFF. The rearrangement links TRBV18 to TRBJ2-1; weak D call: TRBD1 (6 bases). Germline CDR1 and CDR2: KGHSH and LQKENI. Trimming left V 6 bases short and J 4 bases short, with 16 bases between. There are 15 residues in the CDR3.